This T cell receptor (beta chain) was recovered during a study of blood T cell repertoires in COVID-19 (dated by TCRdb to the early 2020s). With respect to the entire study: Collaborator samples came from the United States, Italy and Spain and covered acute and convalescent phases of COVID-19. Sample metadata almost always included a de-identified subject ID, COVID-19 status, age in years and sex. Where available, HLA class I and class II types were taken from metadata supplied by the sample provider and were not determined by assay-based typing. Samples were obtained from the ongoing ImmuneRACE study (first 160 participants) and from 1,200 or so subjects provided by 6 global collaborators. The material from the prospective study consisted of cDNA or gDNA derived from T cells, B-cell-depleted T cells, or PBMCs. A freely available public database, intended as a resource for researchers studying the immune response to SARS-CoV-2, is where the repertoires were released. The dataset comprised deeply sampled blood TCRbeta repertoires from subjects exposed to, actively infected with, or recovered from COVID-19.

Results the study describes overall, beyond this receptor: The amount of clinical and demographic metadata varied by source and participant and was provided uncurated.

TCRbeta CDR3 regions were amplified from genomic DNA by means of the immunoSEQ Assay, a bias-controlled multiplex PCR. Processing in the source paper ran as follows. The number of nucleated cells in each sample was estimated from the amplification of reference gene primers within the assay. Sequence reads were collapsed and filtered to measure the absolute abundance of every unique TCRbeta CDR3 rearrangement. For each sample, productive Simpson clonality was calculated as the square root of Simpson's diversity index across productive rearrangements. The immuneACCESS repertoire file appears here via TCRdb, limited to in-frame rearrangements. These files lack a portion of the clones; in checked studies, under half of the deficit traces to unresolved V genes, and the cause of the others is not known. V and J calls and clone size are copied from that table; D and trimming were computed from the DNA. The sample has about 49,000 clones on record, 87% of them singletons. The ten biggest clones cover less than 2.5% of the sample.

At one collaborating source in Seattle, patients were enrolled during active infection and were followed longitudinally through the course of disease. Each collaborating institution followed its own protocols to collect whole blood in K2EDTA tubes. For TCRbeta analysis, collaborators shipped samples in one of three forms: frozen whole blood, isolated PBMCs, or DNA extracted from either of those sample types. This clone was seen only once. The target of this receptor is not known. Within one base of it there is no much larger clone, and no base qualities were kept. CDR1 and CDR2 were assigned from the germline V gene (reference sequence) as DFQATT and SNEGSKA. From the cysteine up to the phenylalanine, the CDR3 has a length of 14 residues. The sequence is cut down to CDR3 DNA, 42 bases in frame from base 1. V loses 3 bases at its end and J loses 2 bases; junction bases beyond the gene matches: 5.

This receptor chain uses TRBV20-1 and TRBJ2-7; 9 bases in between match TRBD2. The origin of this receptor is an elderly woman with COVID-19, enrolled during active disease. The specimen sequenced was peripheral blood. The CDR3 protein: CSASYSGGTYEQYF. DNA sequence: TGCAGTGCTAGTTATAGCGGGGGAACCTACGAGCAGTACTTC.